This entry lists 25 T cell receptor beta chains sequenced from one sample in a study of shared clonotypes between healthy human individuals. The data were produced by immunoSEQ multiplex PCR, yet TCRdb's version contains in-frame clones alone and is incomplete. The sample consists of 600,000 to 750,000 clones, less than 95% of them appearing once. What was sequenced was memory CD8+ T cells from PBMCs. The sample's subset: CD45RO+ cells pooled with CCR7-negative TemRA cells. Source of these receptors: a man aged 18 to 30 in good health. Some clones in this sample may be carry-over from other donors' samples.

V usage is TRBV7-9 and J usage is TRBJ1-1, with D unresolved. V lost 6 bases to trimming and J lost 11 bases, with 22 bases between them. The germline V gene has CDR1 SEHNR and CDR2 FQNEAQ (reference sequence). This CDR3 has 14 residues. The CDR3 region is CASRKEIRGLEAFF. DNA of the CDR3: TGTGCCAGCAGGAAAGAGATCAGAGGCCTAGAGGCTTTCTTT.

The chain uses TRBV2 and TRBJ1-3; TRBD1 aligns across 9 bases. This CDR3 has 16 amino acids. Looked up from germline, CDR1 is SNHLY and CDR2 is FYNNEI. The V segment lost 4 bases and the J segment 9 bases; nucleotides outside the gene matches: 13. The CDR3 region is CASSGSEGTGIVTIYF. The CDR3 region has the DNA TGTGCCAGCAGTGGTTCCGAAGGGACAGGGATCGTCACCATATATTTT.

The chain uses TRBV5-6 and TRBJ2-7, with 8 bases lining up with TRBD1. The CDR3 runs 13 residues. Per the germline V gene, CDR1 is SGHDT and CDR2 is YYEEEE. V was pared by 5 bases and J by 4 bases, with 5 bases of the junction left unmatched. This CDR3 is CASRQNRGYEQYF. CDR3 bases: TGTGCCAGCAGGCAGAACAGGGGGTACGAGCAGTACTTC.

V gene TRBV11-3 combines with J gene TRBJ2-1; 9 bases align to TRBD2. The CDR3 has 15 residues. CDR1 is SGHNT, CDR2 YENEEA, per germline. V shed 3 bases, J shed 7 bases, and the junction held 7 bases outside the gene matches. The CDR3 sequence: CASSLAGGPVNEQFF. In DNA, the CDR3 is TGTGCCAGCAGCTTGGCGGGAGGGCCGGTTAATGAGCAGTTCTTC. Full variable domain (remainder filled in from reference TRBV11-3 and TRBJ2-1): EAGVVQSPRYKIIEKKQPVAFWCNPISGHNTLYWYLQNLGQGPELLIRYENEEAVDDSQLPKDRFSAERLKGVDSTLKIQPAELGDSAVYLCASSLAGGPVNEQFFGPGTRLTVL.

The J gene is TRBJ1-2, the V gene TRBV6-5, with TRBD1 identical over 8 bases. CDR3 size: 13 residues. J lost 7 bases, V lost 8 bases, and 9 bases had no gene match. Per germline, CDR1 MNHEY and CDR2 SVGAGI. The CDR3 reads CASGMDRVCGYTF. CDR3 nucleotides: TGTGCCAGCGGCATGGACAGGGTGTGTGGCTACACCTTC.

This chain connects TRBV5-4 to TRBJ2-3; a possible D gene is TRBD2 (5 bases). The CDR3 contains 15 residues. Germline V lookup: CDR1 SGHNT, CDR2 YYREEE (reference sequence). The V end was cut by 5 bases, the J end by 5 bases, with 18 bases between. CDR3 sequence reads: CASSTRMLGGDTQYF. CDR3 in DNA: TGTGCCAGCAGTACCAGAATGTTAGGAGGAGATACGCAGTATTTT.

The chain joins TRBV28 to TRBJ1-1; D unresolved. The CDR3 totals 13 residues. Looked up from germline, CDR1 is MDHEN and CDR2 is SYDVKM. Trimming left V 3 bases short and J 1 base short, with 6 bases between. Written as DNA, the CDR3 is TGTGCCAGCAGTTTGTTCAAGAACACTGAAGCTTTCTTT. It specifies CASSLFKNTEAFF. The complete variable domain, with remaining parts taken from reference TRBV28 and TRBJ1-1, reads DVKVTQSSRYLVKRTGEKVFLECVQDMDHENMFWYRQDPGLGLRLIYFSYDVKMKEKGDIPEGYSVSREKKERFSLILESASTNQTSMYLCASSLFKNTEAFFGQGTRLTVV.

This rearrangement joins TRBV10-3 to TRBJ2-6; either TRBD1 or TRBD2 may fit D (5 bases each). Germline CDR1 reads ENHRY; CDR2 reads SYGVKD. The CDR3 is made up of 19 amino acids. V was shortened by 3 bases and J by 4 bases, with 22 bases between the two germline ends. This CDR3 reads CAISEWDPPSRAGANVLTF. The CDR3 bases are TGTGCCATCAGTGAATGGGACCCTCCCAGCAGGGCGGGGGCCAACGTCCTGACTTTC.

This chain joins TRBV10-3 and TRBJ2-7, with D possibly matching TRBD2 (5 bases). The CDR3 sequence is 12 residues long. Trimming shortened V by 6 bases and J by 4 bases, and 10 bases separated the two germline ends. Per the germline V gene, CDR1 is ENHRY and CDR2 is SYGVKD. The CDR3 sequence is CAISAREYEQYF. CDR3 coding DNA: TGTGCCATCAGCGCCCGGGAATACGAGCAGTACTTC.

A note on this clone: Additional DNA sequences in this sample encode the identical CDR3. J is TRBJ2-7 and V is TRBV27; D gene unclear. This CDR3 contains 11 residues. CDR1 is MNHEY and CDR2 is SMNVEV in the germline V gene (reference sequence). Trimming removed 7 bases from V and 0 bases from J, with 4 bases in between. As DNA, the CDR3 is TGTGCCAGCACAAACTCCTACGAGCAGTACTTC. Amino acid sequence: CASTNSYEQYF.

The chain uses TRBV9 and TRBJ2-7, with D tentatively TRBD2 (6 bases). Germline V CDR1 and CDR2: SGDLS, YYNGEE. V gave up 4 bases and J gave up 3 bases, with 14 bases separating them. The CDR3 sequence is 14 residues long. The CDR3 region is CASSPRETNYEQYF. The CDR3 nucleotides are TGTGCCAGCAGCCCCCGGGAGACCAACTACGAGCAGTACTTC.

The CDR3: CASRPGQGEETQYF. CDR3 bases: TGTGCCAGCAGACCGGGACAGGGAGAAGAGACCCAGTACTTC. The genes are TRBV5-4 and TRBJ2-5, with TRBD1 identical over 9 bases. Per the germline V gene, CDR1 is SGHNT and CDR2 is YYREEE (reference sequence). There are 14 residues in the CDR3. The V gene end was trimmed by 5 bases and the J gene end by 3 bases; junction bases not matched to a gene: 5.

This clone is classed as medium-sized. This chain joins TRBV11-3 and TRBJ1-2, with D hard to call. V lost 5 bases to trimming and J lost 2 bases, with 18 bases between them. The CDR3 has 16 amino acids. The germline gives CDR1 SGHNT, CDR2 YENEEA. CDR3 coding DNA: TGTGCCAGCAGCCGCGCTATTGTAGGCGACAACTATGGCTACACCTTC. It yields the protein CASSRAIVGDNYGYTF.

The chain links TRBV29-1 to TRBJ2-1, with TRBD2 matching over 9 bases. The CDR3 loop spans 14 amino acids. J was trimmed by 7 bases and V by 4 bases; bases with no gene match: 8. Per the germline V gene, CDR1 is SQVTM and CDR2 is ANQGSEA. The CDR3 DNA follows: TGCAGCGTTGCTAGCGGGAATTTTTTTAATGAGCAGTTCTTC. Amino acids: CSVASGNFFNEQFF.

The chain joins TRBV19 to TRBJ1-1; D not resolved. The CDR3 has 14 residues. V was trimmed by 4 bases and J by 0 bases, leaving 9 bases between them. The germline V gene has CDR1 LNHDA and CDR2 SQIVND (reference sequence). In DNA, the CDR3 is TGTGCCAGTAGTAAGGATAGCTTGAACACTGAAGCTTTCTTT. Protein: CASSKDSLNTEAFF.

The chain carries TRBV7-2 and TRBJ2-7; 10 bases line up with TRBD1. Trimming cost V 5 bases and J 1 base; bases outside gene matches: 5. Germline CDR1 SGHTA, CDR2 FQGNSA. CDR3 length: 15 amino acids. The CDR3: CASSRDRGPSYEQYF. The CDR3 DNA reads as TGTGCCAGCAGCAGGGACAGGGGCCCTTCCTACGAGCAGTACTTC.

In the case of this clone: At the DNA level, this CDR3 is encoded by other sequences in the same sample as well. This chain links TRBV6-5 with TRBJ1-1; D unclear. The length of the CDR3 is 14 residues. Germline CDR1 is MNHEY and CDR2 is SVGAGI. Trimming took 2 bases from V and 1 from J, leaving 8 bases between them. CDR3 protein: CASSYRTANTEAFF. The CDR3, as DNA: TGTGCCAGCAGTTACCGGACTGCGAACACTGAAGCTTTCTTT.

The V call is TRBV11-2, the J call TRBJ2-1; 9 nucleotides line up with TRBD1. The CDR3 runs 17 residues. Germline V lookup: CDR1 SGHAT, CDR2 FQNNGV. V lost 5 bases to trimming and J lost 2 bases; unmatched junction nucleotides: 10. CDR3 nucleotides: TGTGCCAGCAGCCTAAGGGGGGGACAGGGACCCTACAATGAGCAGTTCTTC. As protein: CASSLRGGQGPYNEQFF. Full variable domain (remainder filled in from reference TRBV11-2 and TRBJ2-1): EAGVAQSPRYKIIEKRQSVAFWCNPISGHATLYWYQQILGQGPKLLIQFQNNGVVDDSQLPKDRFSAERLKGVDSTLKIQPAKLEDSAVYLCASSLRGGQGPYNEQFFGPGTRLTVL.

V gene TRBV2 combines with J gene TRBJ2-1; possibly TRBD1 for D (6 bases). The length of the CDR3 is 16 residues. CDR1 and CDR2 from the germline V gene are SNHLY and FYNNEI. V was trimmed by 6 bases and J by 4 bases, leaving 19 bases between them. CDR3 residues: CASRDIAGGAYNEQFF. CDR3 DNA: TGTGCCAGCAGGGACATCGCTGGGGGCGCTTACAATGAGCAGTTCTTC.

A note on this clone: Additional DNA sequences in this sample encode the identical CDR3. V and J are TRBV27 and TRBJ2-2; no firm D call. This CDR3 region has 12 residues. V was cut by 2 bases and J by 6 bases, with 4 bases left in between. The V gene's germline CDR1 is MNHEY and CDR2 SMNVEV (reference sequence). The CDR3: CASSLLAGELFF. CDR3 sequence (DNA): TGTGCCAGCAGTTTACTAGCCGGGGAGCTGTTTTTT.

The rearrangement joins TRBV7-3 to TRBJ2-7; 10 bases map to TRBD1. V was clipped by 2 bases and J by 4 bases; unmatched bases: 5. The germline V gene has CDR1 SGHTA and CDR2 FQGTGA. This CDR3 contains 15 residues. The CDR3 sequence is CASSLGGTGDYEQYF. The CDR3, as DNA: TGTGCCAGCAGCTTAGGCGGGACAGGGGATTACGAGCAGTACTTC.

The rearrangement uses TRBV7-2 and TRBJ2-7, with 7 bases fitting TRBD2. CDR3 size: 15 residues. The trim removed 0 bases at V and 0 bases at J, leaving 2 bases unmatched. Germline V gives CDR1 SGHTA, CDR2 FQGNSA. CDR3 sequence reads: CASSLAGTTSYEQYF. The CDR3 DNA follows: TGTGCCAGCAGCTTAGCGGGGACTACCTCCTACGAGCAGTACTTC.

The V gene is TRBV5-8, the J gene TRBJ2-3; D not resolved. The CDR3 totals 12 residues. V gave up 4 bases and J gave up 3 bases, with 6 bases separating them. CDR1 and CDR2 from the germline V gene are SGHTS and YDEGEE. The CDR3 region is CASSAWTDTQYF. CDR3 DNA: TGTGCCAGCAGCGCCTGGACAGATACGCAGTATTTT.

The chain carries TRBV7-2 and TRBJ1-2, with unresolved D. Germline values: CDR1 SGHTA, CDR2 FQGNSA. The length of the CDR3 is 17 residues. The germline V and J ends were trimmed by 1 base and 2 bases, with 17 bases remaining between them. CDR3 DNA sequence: TGTGCCAGCAGCTTAGATCCCCTCCGGCGAATCAACTATGGCTACACCTTC. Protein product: CASSLDPLRRINYGYTF.

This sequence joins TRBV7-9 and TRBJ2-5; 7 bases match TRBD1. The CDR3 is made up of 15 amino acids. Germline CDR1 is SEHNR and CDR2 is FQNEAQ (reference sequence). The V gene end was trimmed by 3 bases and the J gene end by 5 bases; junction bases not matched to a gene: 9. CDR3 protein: CASSFRQGVWETQYF. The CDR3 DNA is TGTGCCAGCAGCTTTAGGCAGGGGGTGTGGGAGACCCAGTACTTC.